This T cell receptor (beta chain) was sequenced for a study of blood T cell repertoires in COVID-19. Study information: Sample material is recorded as cDNA or gDNA derived from T cells, B-cell-depleted T cells, or PBMCs.

TCRdb's copy holds only in-frame clones and misses some; the assay was immunoSEQ multiplex PCR. The top ten hold approximately 7.6% of the sample, which has some 200,000 clones, about 80% seen once. As concerns this clone: The identical CDR3 is also encoded by other nucleotide sequences in the sample.

Germline values: CDR1 LGHDT, CDR2 YNNKEL (reference sequence). The ends were cut back, 1 base at V and 0 bases at J, with 3 bases in the middle. The CDR3 covers 13 residues. The sequence was obtained from a man between 40 and 49 years old who had recovered from COVID-19. The chain couples TRBV3-1 (or the pseudogene TRBV3-2) to TRBJ1-2, with D uncertain. The sample was PBMCs or T cells enriched from blood (not recorded which). The CDR3 is CASSQAANYGYTF. The CDR3 DNA reads as TGTGCCAGCAGCCAAGCAGCTAACTATGGCTACACCTTC.